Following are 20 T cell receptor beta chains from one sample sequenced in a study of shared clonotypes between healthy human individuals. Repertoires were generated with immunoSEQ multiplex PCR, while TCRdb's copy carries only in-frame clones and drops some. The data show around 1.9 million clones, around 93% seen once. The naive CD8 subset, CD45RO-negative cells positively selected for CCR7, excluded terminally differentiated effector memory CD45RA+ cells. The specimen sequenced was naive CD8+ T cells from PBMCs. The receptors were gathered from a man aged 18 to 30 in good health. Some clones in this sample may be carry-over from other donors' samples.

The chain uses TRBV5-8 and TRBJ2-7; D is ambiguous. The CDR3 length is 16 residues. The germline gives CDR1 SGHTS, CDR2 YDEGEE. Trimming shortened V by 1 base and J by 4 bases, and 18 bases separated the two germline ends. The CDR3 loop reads CASSLSFLGPSYEQYF. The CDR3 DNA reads TGTGCCAGCAGCTTGTCTTTTTTAGGACCTTCGTACGAGCAGTACTTC.

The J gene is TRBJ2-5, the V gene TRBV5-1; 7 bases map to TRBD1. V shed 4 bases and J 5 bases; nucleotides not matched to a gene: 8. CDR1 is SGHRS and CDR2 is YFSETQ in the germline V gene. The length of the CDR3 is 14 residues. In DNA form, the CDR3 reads TGCGCCAGCAGCCCGGAGACAGGGATGGAGACCCAGTACTTC. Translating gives CASSPETGMETQYF.

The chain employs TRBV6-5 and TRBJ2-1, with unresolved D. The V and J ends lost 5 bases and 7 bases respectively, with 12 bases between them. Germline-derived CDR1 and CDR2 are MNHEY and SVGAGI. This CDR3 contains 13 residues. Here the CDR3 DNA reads TGTGCCAGCAGTACGCTGGAGAATAATGAGCAGTTCTTC. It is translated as CASSTLENNEQFF.

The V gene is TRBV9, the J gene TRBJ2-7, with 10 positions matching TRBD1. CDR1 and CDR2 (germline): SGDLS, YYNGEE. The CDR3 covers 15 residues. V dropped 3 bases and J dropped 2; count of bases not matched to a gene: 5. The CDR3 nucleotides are TGTGCCAGCAGCGAAGGACAGGGGGGCACCTACGAGCAGTACTTC. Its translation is CASSEGQGGTYEQYF.

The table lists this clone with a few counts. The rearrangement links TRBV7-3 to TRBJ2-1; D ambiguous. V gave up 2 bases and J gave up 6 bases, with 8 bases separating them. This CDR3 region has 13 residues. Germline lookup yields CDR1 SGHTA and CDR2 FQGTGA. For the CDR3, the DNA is TGTGCCAGCAGCTTATTGGGCAGCAATGAGCAGTTCTTC. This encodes CASSLLGSNEQFF.

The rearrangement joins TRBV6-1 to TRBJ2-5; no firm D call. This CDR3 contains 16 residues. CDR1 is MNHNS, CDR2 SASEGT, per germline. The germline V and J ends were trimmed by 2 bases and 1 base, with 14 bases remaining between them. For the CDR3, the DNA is TGTGCCAGCAGTGAAATCTGGCCCAGCTTCCAAGAGACCCAGTACTTC. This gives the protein CASSEIWPSFQETQYF.

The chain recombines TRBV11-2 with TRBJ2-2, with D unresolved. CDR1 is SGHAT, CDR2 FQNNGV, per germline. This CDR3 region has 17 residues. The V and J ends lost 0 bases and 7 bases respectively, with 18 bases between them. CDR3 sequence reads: CASSLDWGRIGLGELFF. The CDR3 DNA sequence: TGTGCCAGCAGCTTAGATTGGGGTCGGATTGGCCTCGGGGAGCTGTTTTTT.

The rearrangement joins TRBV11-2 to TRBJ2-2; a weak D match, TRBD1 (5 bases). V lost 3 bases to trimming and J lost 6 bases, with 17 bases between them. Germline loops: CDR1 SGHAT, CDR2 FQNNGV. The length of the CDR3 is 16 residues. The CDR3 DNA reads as TGTGCCAGCAGCTTGTGGCAGACAGTCCGCCCCGGGGAGCTGTTTTTT. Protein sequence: CASSLWQTVRPGELFF.

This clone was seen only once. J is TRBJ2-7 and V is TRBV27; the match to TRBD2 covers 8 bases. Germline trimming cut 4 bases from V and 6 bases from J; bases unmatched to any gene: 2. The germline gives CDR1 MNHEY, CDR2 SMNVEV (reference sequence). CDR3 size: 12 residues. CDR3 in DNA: TGTGCCAGCAGTTCCCTAGCGGGCGAGCAGTACTTC. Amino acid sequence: CASSSLAGEQYF.

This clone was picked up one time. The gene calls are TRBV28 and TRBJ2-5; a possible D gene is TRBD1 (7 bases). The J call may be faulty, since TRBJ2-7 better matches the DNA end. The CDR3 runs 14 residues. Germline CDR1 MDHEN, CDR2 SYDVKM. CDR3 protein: CASSTQGRMGEQYF. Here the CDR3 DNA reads TGTGCCAGCAGTACACAGGGGAGGATGGGCGAGCAGTACTTC.

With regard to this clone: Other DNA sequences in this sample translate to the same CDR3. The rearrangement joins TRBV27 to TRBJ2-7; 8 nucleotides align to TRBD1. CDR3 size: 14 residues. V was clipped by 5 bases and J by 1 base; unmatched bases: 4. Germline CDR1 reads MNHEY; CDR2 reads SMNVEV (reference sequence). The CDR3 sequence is CASSPRQGSYEQYF. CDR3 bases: TGTGCCAGCAGTCCTCGACAGGGGTCCTACGAGCAGTACTTC.

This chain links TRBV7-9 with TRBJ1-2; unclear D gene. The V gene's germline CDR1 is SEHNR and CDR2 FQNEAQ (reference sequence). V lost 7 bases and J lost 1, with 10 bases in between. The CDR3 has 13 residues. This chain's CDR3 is CASTPENNYGYTF. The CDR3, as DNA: TGTGCCAGCACCCCGGAAAATAACTATGGCTACACCTTC.

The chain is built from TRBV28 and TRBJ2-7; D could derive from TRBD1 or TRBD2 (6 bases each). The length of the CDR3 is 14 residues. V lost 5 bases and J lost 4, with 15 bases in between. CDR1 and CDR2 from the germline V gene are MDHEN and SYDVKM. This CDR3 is CASSLWGAGYEQYF. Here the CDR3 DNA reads TGTGCCAGCAGTCTTTGGGGGGCAGGTTACGAGCAGTACTTC.

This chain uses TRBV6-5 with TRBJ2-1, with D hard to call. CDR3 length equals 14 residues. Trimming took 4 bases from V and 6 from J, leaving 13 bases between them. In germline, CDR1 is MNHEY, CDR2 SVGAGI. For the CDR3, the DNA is TGTGCCAGCAGTTTGCTTTCAAGCCTCAATGAGCAGTTCTTC. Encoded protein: CASSLLSSLNEQFF.

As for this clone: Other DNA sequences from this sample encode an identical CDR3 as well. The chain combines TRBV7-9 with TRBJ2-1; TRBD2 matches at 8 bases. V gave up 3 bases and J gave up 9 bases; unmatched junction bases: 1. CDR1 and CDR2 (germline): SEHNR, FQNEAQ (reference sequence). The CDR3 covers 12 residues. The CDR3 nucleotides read TGTGCCAGCAGCTTCGCGGGAGGTGAGCAGTTCTTC. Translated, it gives CASSFAGGEQFF.

The CDR3 coding sequence is TGTGCCAGTAGCGGGACCCAAAGGGCTCTCTCCTACAATGAGCAGTTCTTC. Protein product: CASSGTQRALSYNEQFF. The chain uses TRBV19 and TRBJ2-1; D is perhaps TRBD1 or TRBD2 (5 bases each). Trimming left V 6 bases short and J 0 bases short, with 18 bases between. Germline assignment: CDR1 LNHDA and CDR2 SQIVND (reference sequence). The CDR3 is 17 residues long.

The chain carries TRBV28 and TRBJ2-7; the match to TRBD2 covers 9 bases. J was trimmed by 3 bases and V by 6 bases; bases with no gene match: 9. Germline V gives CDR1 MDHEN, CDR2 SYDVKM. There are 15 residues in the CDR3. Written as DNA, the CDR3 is TGTGCCAGCAGCTTTATAGAGACTAGCGGCTACGAGCAGTACTTC. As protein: CASSFIETSGYEQYF.

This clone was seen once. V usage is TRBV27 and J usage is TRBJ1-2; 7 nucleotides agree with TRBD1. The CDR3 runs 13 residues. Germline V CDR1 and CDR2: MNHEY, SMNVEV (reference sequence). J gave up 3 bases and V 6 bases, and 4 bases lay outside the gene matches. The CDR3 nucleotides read TGTGCCAGCAGCTCGACAGGGCACTATGGCTACACCTTC. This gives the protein CASSSTGHYGYTF.

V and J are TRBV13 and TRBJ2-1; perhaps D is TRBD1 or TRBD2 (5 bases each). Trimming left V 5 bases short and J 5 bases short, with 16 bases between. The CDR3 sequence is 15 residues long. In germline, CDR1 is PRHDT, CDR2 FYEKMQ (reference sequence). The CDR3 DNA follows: TGTGCCAGCAGCCCGGGACGGATCCTTCACAATGAGCAGTTCTTC. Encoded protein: CASSPGRILHNEQFF. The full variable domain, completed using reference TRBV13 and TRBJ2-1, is AAGVIQSPRHLIKEKRETATLKCYPIPRHDTVYWYQQGPGQDPQFLISFYEKMQSDKGSIPDRFSAQQFSDYHSELNMSSLELGDSALYFCASSPGRILHNEQFFGPGTRLTVL.

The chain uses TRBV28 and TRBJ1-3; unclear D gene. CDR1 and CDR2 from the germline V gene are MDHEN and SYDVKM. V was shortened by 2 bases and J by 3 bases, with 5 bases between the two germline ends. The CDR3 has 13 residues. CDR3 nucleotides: TGTGCCAGCAGTTTAGTTGGTGGAAACACCATATATTTT. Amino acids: CASSLVGGNTIYF.